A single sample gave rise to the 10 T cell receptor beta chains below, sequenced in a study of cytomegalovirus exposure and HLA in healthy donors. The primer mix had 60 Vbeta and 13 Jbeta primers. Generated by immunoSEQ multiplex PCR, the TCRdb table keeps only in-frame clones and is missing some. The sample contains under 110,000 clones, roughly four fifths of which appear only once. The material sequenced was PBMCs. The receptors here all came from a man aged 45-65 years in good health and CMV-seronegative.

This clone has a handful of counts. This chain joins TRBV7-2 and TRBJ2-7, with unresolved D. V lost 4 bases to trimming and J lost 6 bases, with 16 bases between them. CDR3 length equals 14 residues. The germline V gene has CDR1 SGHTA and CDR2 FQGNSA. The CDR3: CASSSKKSYSEQYF. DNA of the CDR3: TGTGCCAGCAGCTCGAAGAAGTCGTACTCCGAGCAGTACTTC.

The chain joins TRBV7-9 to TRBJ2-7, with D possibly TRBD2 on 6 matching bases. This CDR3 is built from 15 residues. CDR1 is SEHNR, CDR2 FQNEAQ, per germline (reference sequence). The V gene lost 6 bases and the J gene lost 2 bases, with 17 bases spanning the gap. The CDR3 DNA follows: TGTGCCAGCAGAAATGACATTGGGGGGACCTACGAGCAGTACTTC. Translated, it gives CASRNDIGGTYEQYF.

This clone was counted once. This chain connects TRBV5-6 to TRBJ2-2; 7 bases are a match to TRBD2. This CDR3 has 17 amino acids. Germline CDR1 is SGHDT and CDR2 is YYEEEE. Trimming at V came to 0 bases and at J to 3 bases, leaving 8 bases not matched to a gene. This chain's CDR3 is CASSLVPSGTDTGELFF. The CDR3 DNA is TGTGCCAGCAGCTTGGTTCCCAGCGGGACCGACACCGGGGAGCTGTTTTTT.

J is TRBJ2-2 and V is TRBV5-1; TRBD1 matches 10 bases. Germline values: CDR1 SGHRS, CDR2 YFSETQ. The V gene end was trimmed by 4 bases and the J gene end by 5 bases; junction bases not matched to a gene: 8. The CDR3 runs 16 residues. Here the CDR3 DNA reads TGCGCCAGCAGCGCGTCCGGGACAGGGGCGACCGGGGAGCTGTTTTTT. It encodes CASSASGTGATGELFF.

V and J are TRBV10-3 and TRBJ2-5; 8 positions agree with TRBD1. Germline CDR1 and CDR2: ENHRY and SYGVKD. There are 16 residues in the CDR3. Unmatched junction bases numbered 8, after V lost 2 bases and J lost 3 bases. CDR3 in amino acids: CAISEETGTGKETQYF. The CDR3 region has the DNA TGTGCCATCAGTGAGGAAACCGGGACAGGCAAAGAGACCCAGTACTTC.

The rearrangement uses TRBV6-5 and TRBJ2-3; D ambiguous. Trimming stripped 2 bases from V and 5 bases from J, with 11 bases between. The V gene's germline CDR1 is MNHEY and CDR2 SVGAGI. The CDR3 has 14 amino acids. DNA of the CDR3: TGTGCCAGCAGTTACGGGCAGGAAGGAGATACGCAGTATTTT. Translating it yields CASSYGQEGDTQYF.

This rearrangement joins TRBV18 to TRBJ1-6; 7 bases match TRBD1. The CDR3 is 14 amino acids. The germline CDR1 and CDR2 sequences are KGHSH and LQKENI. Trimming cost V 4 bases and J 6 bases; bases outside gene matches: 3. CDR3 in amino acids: CASSLRDSNSPLHF. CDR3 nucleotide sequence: TGTGCCAGCTCACTCCGGGACAGTAATTCACCCCTCCACTTT.

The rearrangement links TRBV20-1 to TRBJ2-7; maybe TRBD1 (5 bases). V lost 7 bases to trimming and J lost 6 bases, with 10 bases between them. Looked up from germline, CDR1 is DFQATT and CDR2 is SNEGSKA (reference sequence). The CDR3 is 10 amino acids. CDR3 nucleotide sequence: TGCAGTGTCTTCCAGGGCGAGCAGTACGTC. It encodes CSVFQGEQYV.

The CDR3 nucleotides are TGTGCCAGCAGCTTTGGACAGGGGGGTCAGCCCCAGCATTTT. Translation gives CASSFGQGGQPQHF. The chain couples TRBV7-8 to TRBJ1-5, with 10 bases fitting TRBD1. J was trimmed by 6 bases and V by 3 bases; bases with no gene match: 2. The CDR3 runs 14 residues. Germline V lookup: CDR1 SGHVS, CDR2 FQNEAQ.

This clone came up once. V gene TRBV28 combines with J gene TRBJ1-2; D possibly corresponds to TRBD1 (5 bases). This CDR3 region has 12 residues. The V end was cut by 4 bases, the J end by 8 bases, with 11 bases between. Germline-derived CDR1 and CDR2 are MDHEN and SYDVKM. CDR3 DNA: TGTGCCAGCAGTTGGAGGGGCGTAGGCTACACCTTC. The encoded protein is CASSWRGVGYTF.